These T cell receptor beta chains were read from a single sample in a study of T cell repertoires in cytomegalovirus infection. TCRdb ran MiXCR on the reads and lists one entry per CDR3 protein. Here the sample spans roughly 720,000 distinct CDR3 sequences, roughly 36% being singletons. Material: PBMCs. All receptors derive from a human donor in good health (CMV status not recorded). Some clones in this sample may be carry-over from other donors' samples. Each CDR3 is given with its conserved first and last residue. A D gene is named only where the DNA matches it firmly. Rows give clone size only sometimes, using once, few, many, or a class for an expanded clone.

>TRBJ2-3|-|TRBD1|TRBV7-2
TGTGCCAGCATCGGACAGGCCACCTTAGTTTCCACAGATACGCAGTATTTT
CASIGQATLVSTDTQYF
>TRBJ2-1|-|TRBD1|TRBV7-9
TGTGCCAGCAGCCGATCGACAGGGGTGGGTAATGAGCAGTTCTTC
CASSRSTGVGNEQFF
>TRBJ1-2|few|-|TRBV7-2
TGTGCCAGCAGCTTAGCGACAGGCCCGGGGGGTGGCTACACCTTC
CASSLATGPGGGYTF
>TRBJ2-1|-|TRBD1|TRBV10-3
TGTGCCATCAGTCGGACGAGACAGGGAGACAATGAGCAGTTCTTC
CAISRTRQGDNEQFF
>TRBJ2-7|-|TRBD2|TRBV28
TGTGCCAGCAGTTCGACTAGCGGGCCCTACGATCAGTACTTC
CASSSTSGPYDQYF
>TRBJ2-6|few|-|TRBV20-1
TGCAGTGCTATAGGGGTTGGGGCCAACGTCCTGACTTTC
CSAIGVGANVLTF
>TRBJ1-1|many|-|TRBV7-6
TGTGCCAGCAGCTTAGATAATTTGGGGACTGAAGCTTTCTTT
CASSLDNLGTEAFF
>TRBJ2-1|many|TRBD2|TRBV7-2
TGTGCCAGCAGCTTAGCGGTTGGGGGGGTCGGCAATGAGCAGTTCTTC
CASSLAVGGVGNEQFF
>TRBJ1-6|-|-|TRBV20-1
TGCAGTGCTAGAGAAACCAGCCGTAATTCACCCCTCCACTTT
CSARETSRNSPLHF
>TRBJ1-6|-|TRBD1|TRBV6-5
TGTGCCAGCAGGCCGACAGGGGCCCCCTATAATTCACCCCTCCACTTT
CASRPTGAPYNSPLHF
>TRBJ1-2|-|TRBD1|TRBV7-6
TGTGCCAGCAGTTTTGGGGCGGACAGGGTCGGGACCTATGGCTCCACCTTC
CASSFGADRVGTYGSTF
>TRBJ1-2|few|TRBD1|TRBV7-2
TGTGCCAGCAGCTTCGACAGGGCGAGCTACACCTTC
CASSFDRASYTF
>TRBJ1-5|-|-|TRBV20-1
TGCAGTGCTAGAGATCGGGGTCAGCCCCAGCATTTT
CSARDRGQPQHF
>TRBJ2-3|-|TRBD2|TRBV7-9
TGTGCCAGCAGCCCGACTAGCGGGGGGGCATCGGATACGCAGTATTTT
CASSPTSGGASDTQYF
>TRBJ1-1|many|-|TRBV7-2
TGTGCCAGCAGCATAGGCGGGGACAAAACTGAAGCTTTCTTT
CASSIGGDKTEAFF
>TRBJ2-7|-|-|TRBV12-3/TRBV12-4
TGTGCCAGCAGTTTTGGTGGCTGGTACGAGCAGTACTTC
CASSFGGWYEQYF
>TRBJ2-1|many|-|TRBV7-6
TGTGCCAGCAGCGCGCCCAAGGGACATCCGAGCTCCTACAATGAGCAGTTCTTC
CASSAPKGHPSSYNEQFF
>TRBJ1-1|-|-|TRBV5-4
TGTGCCAGCAGCTTGGGAGGGGTCGGCGGCACTGAAGCTTTCTTT
CASSLGGVGGTEAFF
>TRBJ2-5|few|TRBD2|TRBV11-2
TGTGCCAGCAGCTCCTCTGGGGGGACTAGCGGGAGTTGGGAGACCCAGTACTTC
CASSSSGGTSGSWETQYF
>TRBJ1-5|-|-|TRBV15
TGTGCCACTGCGAAGGGCCCGGTAAATCAGCCCCAGCATTTT
CATAKGPVNQPQHF
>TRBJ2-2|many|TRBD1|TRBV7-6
TGTGCCAGCAGCTTAGACCCGGGACAGCCGAACACCGGGGAGCTGTTTTTT
CASSLDPGQPNTGELFF
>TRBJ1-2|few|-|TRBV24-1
TGTGCCACCAGTGACAGGGACATCGGTGGCTACACCTTC
CATSDRDIGGYTF
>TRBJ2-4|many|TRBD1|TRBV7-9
TGTGCCAGCAGCTCAAGGACAGGGAACATTCAGTACTTC
CASSSRTGNIQYF
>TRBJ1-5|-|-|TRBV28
TGTGCCAGCAGTTTAGCAGGGAAAACTAGCAATCAGCCCCAGCATTTT
CASSLAGKTSNQPQHF
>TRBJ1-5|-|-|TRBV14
TGTGCCAGCAGCCAACCTAACATGCCCCAGCATTTT
CASSQPNMPQHF
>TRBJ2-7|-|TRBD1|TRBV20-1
TGCAGTGCGCGACGGACAGGGGCGGGCGACGAGCAGTACTTC
CSARRTGAGDEQYF
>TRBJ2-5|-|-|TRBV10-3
TGTGCCATCAGTGAGTCGGTCAGGGCAGAGACCCAGTACTTC
CAISESVRAETQYF
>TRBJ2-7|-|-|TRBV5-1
TGCGCCAGCAGCCACCAGGGGGGCTACGAGCAGTACTTC
CASSHQGGYEQYF
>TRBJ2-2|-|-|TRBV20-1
TGCAGTGCTAGAGTGGGGTATAACACCGGGGAGCTGTTTTTT
CSARVGYNTGELFF
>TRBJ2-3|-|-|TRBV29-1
TGCAGCGTTCTAGGGAGTACAGATACGCAGTATTTT
CSVLGSTDTQYF
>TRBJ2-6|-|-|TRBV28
TGTGCCAGCACTCTTCACAGGTCGGGGGGGGCCAACGTCCTGACTTTC
CASTLHRSGGANVLTF
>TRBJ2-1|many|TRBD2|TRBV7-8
TGTGCCAGCAGCTTAAAGGCAGCGGGACTAGCGGGAGGGGCCTCCTACAATGAGCAGTTCTTC
CASSLKAAGLAGGASYNEQFF
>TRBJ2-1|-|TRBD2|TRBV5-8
TGTGCCAGCAGCTTGACCTCTCTAGCGGGAGGGAACAATGAGCAGTTCTTC
CASSLTSLAGGNNEQFF
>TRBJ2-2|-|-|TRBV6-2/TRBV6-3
TGTGCCAGCAGTTACTCACCTCAGGGGAGCTGGAACACCGGGGAGCTGTTTTTT
CASSYSPQGSWNTGELFF
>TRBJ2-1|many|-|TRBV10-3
TGTGCCATCAGTGAGTCGACGTACGGAGACAATGAGCAGTTCTTC
CAISESTYGDNEQFF
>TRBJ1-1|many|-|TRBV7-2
TGTGCCAGCAGGGAGGTCGGGGGGGCTGGTGAAGCTTTCTTT
CASREVGGAGEAFF
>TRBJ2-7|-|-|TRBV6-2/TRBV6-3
TGTGCCAGCAGGTTACTACAAGAAGTCTCCTACGAGCAGTACTTC
CASRLLQEVSYEQYF
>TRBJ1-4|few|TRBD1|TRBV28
TGTGCCAGCCATGACAGGGGCGTTGAAAAACTGTTTTTT
CASHDRGVEKLFF
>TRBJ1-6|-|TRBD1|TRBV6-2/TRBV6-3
TGTGCCAGCAGTTACACAGGGGGTTATTCACCCCTCCACTTT
CASSYTGGYSPLHF
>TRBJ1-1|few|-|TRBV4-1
TGCGCCAGCAGCCACCTAAGCCCCCACACTGAAGCTTTCTTT
CASSHLSPHTEAFF
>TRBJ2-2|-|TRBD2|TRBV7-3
TGTGCCAGCAGCACCCTAGGAGCGGGGGGCGCGAACACCGGGGAGCTGTTTTTT
CASSTLGAGGANTGELFF
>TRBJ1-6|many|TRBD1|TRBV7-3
TGTGCCAGCAGCTTGGACAGGGTTTCACCCCTCCACTTT
CASSLDRVSPLHF
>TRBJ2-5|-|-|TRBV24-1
TGTGCCACCAGTGATTTCGACAGTGGGCGATGGGAGACCCAGTACTTC
CATSDFDSGRWETQYF
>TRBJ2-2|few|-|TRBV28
TGTGCCAGCAGCCCACAGGGAAATTGGGCCGGGGAGCTGTTTTTT
CASSPQGNWAGELFF